Shown below are 28 T cell receptor beta chains from a single sample sequenced in a study of T cell responses to AZD1222 COVID-19 vaccine. Some clones are missing from TCRdb's copy, which holds only in-frame ones; the method was immunoSEQ multiplex PCR. Of under 120,000 clones in the sample, approximately 96% were seen once. The sequences come from peripheral blood, collected on day 0 of AZD1222 vaccination. These receptor sequences come from an adult in good health.

This chain connects TRBV4-3 to TRBJ1-3; unclear D gene. Trimming stripped 5 bases from V and 3 bases from J, with 11 bases between. CDR1 and CDR2 from the germline V gene are LGHNA and YSLEER. The CDR3 consists of 14 residues. Here the CDR3 DNA reads TGCGCCAGCAGCACAGCTTCGATTGGAAACACCATATATTTT. It encodes CASSTASIGNTIYF.

The chain combines TRBV27 with TRBJ1-6, with 8 bases identical to TRBD1. The CDR3 sequence is 15 residues long. The V segment lost 2 bases and the J segment 10 bases; nucleotides outside the gene matches: 7. Germline assignment: CDR1 MNHEY and CDR2 SMNVEV (reference sequence). Written as DNA, the CDR3 is TGTGCCAGCAGTTTAGACCAGGGGGCTGGGTCACCCCTCCACTTT. The encoded protein is CASSLDQGAGSPLHF.

V gene TRBV7-3 combines with J gene TRBJ1-1; D ambiguous. The CDR3 runs 16 residues. V lost 2 bases and J 0 bases, leaving 13 bases between the germline ends. Germline CDR1 and CDR2: SGHTA and FQGTGA. In nucleotides, the CDR3 is TGTGCCAGCAGCTTATCCCCTCCCGGGATGAACACTGAAGCTTTCTTT. Residues: CASSLSPPGMNTEAFF.

This chain links TRBV6-2 or TRBV6-3 with TRBJ1-3; D not resolved. The CDR3 spans 13 residues. CDR1 is MNHEY and CDR2 is SVGEGT in the germline V gene. With 5 bases removed from V and 3 bases from J, the gap between germline ends came to 8 bases. The CDR3 nucleotides read TGTGCCAGCAGTGTCTCCGGTGGAAACACCATATATTTT. Encoded protein: CASSVSGGNTIYF.

In this sample, this clone turned up once. V is TRBV15 and J is TRBJ2-2; D remains unclear. The germline V gene has CDR1 LNHNV and CDR2 YYDKDF (reference sequence). The CDR3 is made up of 15 amino acids. Trimming removed 1 base at V and 6 bases at J, with 12 bases between. For the CDR3, the DNA is TGTGCCACCAGCAGAGCGCGTTTGGTTCCCGGGGAGCTGTTTTTT. Amino acids: CATSRARLVPGELFF.

This chain joins TRBV28 and TRBJ2-1; unclear D gene. Between the trimmed V and J ends, which lost 4 bases and 3 bases, there was a span of 16 bases. Per germline, CDR1 MDHEN and CDR2 SYDVKM. The length of the CDR3 is 16 residues. CDR3 DNA sequence: TGTGCCAGCAGTTCCCCGGCAAAAAATTACTACAATGAGCAGTTCTTC. Encoded protein: CASSSPAKNYYNEQFF. Full variable domain (missing parts from reference TRBV28 and TRBJ2-1): DVKVTQSSRYLVKRTGEKVFLECVQDMDHENMFWYRQDPGLGLRLIYFSYDVKMKEKGDIPEGYSVSREKKERFSLILESASTNQTSMYLCASSSPAKNYYNEQFFGPGTRLTVL.

V and J are TRBV2 and TRBJ2-2; D is ambiguous. The CDR3 is made up of 13 amino acids. Germline values: CDR1 SNHLY, CDR2 FYNNEI. The germline V and J ends were trimmed by 4 bases and 8 bases, with 11 bases remaining between them. The CDR3 is CASSGVKGGELFF. The CDR3 DNA follows: TGTGCCAGCAGTGGAGTAAAGGGAGGGGAGCTGTTTTTT.

This clone was counted a single time. J is TRBJ2-6 and V is TRBV7-3, with D unclear. V gave up 2 bases and J gave up 2 bases, with 10 bases separating them. Per the germline V gene, CDR1 is SGHTA and CDR2 is FQGTGA. The CDR3 is 16 residues long. The CDR3 DNA follows: TGTGCCAGCAGCTTATCTCCGTGGGCTGGGGCCAACGTCCTGACTTTC. It codes for CASSLSPWAGANVLTF.

Points on this clone: Other DNA sequences in this specimen translate into the identical CDR3. The chain combines TRBV6-2 or TRBV6-3 with TRBJ2-1, with 10 bases identical to TRBD2. Germline CDR1 is MNHEY and CDR2 is SVGEGT. The CDR3 spans 16 residues. V was clipped by 2 bases and J by 4 bases; unmatched bases: 5. The CDR3 region is CASSYGLAGAYNEQFF. The CDR3 nucleotides are TGTGCCAGCAGTTACGGGCTAGCGGGGGCATACAATGAGCAGTTCTTC.

The chain uses TRBV19 and TRBJ2-2; D not resolved. The V gene lost 5 bases and the J gene lost 3 bases, with 10 bases spanning the gap. The CDR3 has 14 amino acids. Germline CDR1 is LNHDA and CDR2 is SQIVND (reference sequence). CDR3 coding DNA: TGTGCCAGTAGTCTGGGTTCGTACACCGGGGAGCTGTTTTTT. Protein: CASSLGSYTGELFF.

The rearrangement uses TRBV5-6 and TRBJ1-1; D is ambiguous. The germline V gene encodes CDR1 SGHDT and CDR2 YYEEEE. The CDR3 consists of 11 residues. The V end lost 5 bases, the J end lost 0 bases, and 2 bases lay between the germline ends. Here the CDR3 reads CASSMNTEAFF. The CDR3 DNA follows: TGTGCCAGCAGTATGAACACTGAAGCTTTCTTT.

The chain recombines TRBV19 with TRBJ1-3, with D perhaps TRBD1 (5 bases). Germline V CDR1 and CDR2: LNHDA, SQIVND (reference sequence). V was pared by 4 bases and J by 1 base, with 11 bases between. This CDR3 is 15 amino acids long. DNA for the CDR3: TGTGCCAGTAGTAATTACGGGGCGTCTGGAAACACCATATATTTT. As protein: CASSNYGASGNTIYF.

V gene TRBV27 combines with J gene TRBJ1-1; D remains ambiguous. Germline V CDR1 and CDR2: MNHEY, SMNVEV (reference sequence). Trimming left V 0 bases short and J 0 bases short, with 11 bases between. The CDR3 extends over 16 amino acids. The CDR3 DNA follows: TGTGCCAGCAGTTTATCAAACGGGTATTTGAACACTGAAGCTTTCTTT. Translation gives CASSLSNGYLNTEAFF.

CDR3 sequence: CASSLSLGTDYEQYF. In nucleotides, the CDR3 is TGTGCCAGCAGCTTATCCCTAGGGACGGACTACGAGCAGTACTTC. This chain connects TRBV11-2 to TRBJ2-7; perhaps D is TRBD1 or TRBD2 (5 bases each). With 2 bases removed from V and 3 bases from J, the gap between germline ends came to 14 bases. Per the germline V gene, CDR1 is SGHAT and CDR2 is FQNNGV. The CDR3 is 15 amino acids. Variable domain in full (rest from reference TRBV11-2 and TRBJ2-7): EAGVAQSPRYKIIEKRQSVAFWCNPISGHATLYWYQQILGQGPKLLIQFQNNGVVDDSQLPKDRFSAERLKGVDSTLKIQPAKLEDSAVYLCASSLSLGTDYEQYFGPGTRLTVT.

The sample holds one count of this clone. The chain combines TRBV4-3 with TRBJ1-1; D is ambiguous. V lost 1 base, J lost 8 bases, and 11 bases lay in between. CDR3 length equals 13 residues. Looked up from germline, CDR1 is LGHNA and CDR2 is YSLEER. CDR3 coding DNA: TGCGCCAGCAGCCAAGGCTCGAGCCGGGAAGCTTTCTTT. This translates into CASSQGSSREAFF.

The chain links TRBV7-2 to TRBJ1-6, with D unclear. Germline CDR1 reads SGHTA; CDR2 reads FQGNSA. V was cut by 3 bases and J by 0 bases, with 6 bases left in between. The CDR3 runs to 15 residues. The DNA for the CDR3 is TGTGCCAGCAGCTTCGGCAGCTCCTATAATTCACCCCTCCACTTT. Its translation is CASSFGSSYNSPLHF.

The rearrangement links TRBV6-2 or TRBV6-3 to TRBJ1-1, with D uncertain. In germline, CDR1 is MNHEY, CDR2 SVGEGT. The CDR3 spans 16 residues. Trimming took 6 bases from V and 1 from J, leaving 18 bases between them. The CDR3 here is CASSPRTMARNTEAFF. CDR3 in DNA: TGTGCCAGCAGCCCTCGTACAATGGCACGGAACACTGAAGCTTTCTTT.

The chain couples TRBV2 to TRBJ1-2, with TRBD1 matching over 9 bases. The CDR3 totals 15 residues. Germline loops: CDR1 SNHLY, CDR2 FYNNEI. V was pared by 5 bases and J by 8 bases, with 12 bases of the junction left unmatched. The CDR3 DNA reads TGTGCCAGCAGTTACACAGGGGGCGCGGTCGAAGGCTACACCTTC. Translated, it gives CASSYTGGAVEGYTF.

This chain uses TRBV9 with TRBJ1-2; D uncertain. The V gene lost 4 bases and the J gene lost 0 bases, with 19 bases spanning the gap. The CDR3 consists of 17 residues. Germline values: CDR1 SGDLS, CDR2 YYNGEE. CDR3 sequence (DNA): TGTGCCAGCAGCCCTCGACACGGACCCGTTGCTAACTATGGCTACACCTTC. It codes for CASSPRHGPVANYGYTF.

The rearrangement uses TRBV5-6 and TRBJ1-4; 10 bases align to TRBD1. V lost 1 base and J lost 7; bases outside the gene matches: 7. Germline CDR1 SGHDT, CDR2 YYEEEE. The CDR3 runs to 16 residues. The CDR3: CASSLTGTGEAEKLFF. DNA for the CDR3: TGTGCCAGCAGCTTGACGGGGACAGGGGAGGCTGAAAAACTGTTTTTT.

The chain uses TRBV4-3 and TRBJ1-3; 7 nucleotides agree with TRBD1. The V gene's germline CDR1 is LGHNA and CDR2 YSLEER. The V gene end was trimmed by 4 bases and the J gene end by 4 bases; junction bases not matched to a gene: 10. The CDR3 has 16 amino acids. Here the CDR3 reads CASSLSPTGNGNTIYF. The CDR3 DNA sequence: TGCGCCAGCAGCCTAAGCCCGACAGGGAACGGAAACACCATATATTTT.

The rearrangement links TRBV7-8 to TRBJ1-1; D is possibly TRBD1 (5 bases). V gave up 10 bases and J gave up 0 bases, with 15 bases separating them. The CDR3 length is 14 residues. The germline V gene encodes CDR1 SGHVS and CDR2 FQNEAQ. CDR3 protein: CATIPGRMNTEAFF. The CDR3 nucleotides are TGTGCCACAATCCCGGGACGGATGAACACTGAAGCTTTCTTT.

The V and J genes are TRBV4-1 and TRBJ2-7; D is unresolved. The V gene lost 0 bases and the J gene lost 4 bases, with 13 bases spanning the gap. In germline, CDR1 is MGHRA, CDR2 YSYEKL. The CDR3 is made up of 15 amino acids. CDR3 sequence reads: CASSQDLREPYEQYF. In DNA, the CDR3 is TGCGCCAGCAGCCAAGATCTAAGGGAACCTTACGAGCAGTACTTC.

V is TRBV7-9 and J is TRBJ1-2, with 8 bases identical to TRBD1. The CDR3 extends over 14 amino acids. The V gene end was trimmed by 6 bases and the J gene end by 3 bases; junction bases not matched to a gene: 6. Germline CDR1 is SEHNR and CDR2 is FQNEAQ (reference sequence). The CDR3 coding sequence is TGTGCCAGCAGACGGGGACAGGTCGACTATGGCTACACCTTC. This gives the protein CASRRGQVDYGYTF.

The rearrangement joins TRBV6-5 to TRBJ1-5, with unresolved D. CDR3 length: 16 amino acids. Trimming cost V 4 bases and J 4 bases, with 17 bases left between them. Germline V CDR1 and CDR2: MNHEY, SVGAGI. CDR3 in amino acids: CASSSYAGDANQPQHF. CDR3 DNA: TGTGCCAGCAGTTCCTATGCCGGTGACGCAAATCAGCCCCAGCATTTT.

The chain has TRBV11-3 and TRBJ2-1, with 8 nucleotides matching TRBD1. CDR3 length: 14 amino acids. V dropped 5 bases and J dropped 2; count of bases not matched to a gene: 2. Germline loops: CDR1 SGHNT, CDR2 YENEEA. CDR3 protein: CASSTGQAYNEQFF. CDR3 in DNA: TGTGCCAGCAGCACGGGACAGGCCTACAATGAGCAGTTCTTC.

The chain is built from TRBV28 and TRBJ1-6; weak D call: TRBD1 (6 bases). V was pared by 11 bases and J by 5 bases, with 16 bases between. The germline gives CDR1 MDHEN, CDR2 SYDVKM. CDR3 length equals 14 residues. In DNA form, the CDR3 reads TGTGCCTCTCGGAGGGGGGGGAATAATTCACCCCTCCACTTT. Protein sequence: CASRRGGNNSPLHF.

The chain carries TRBV30 and TRBJ1-2; D is undetermined. The CDR3 sequence is 12 residues long. V gave up 3 bases and J gave up 1 base, with 6 bases separating them. In germline, CDR1 is GTSNPN, CDR2 SVGIG (reference sequence). The CDR3 reads CAWRQINYGYTF. CDR3 in DNA: TGTGCCTGGAGGCAGATTAACTATGGCTACACCTTC.